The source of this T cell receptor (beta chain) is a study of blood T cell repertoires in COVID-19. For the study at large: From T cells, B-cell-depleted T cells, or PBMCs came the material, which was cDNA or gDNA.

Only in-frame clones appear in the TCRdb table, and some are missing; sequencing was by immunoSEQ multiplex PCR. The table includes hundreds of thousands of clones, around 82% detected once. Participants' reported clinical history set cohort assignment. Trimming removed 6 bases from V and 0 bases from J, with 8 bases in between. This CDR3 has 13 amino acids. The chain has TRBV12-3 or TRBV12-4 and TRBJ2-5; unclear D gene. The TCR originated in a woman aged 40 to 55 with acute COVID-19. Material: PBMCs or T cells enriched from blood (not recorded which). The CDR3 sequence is CASSHNNQETQYF. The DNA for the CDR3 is TGTGCCAGCAGCCACAACAACCAAGAGACCCAGTACTTC.